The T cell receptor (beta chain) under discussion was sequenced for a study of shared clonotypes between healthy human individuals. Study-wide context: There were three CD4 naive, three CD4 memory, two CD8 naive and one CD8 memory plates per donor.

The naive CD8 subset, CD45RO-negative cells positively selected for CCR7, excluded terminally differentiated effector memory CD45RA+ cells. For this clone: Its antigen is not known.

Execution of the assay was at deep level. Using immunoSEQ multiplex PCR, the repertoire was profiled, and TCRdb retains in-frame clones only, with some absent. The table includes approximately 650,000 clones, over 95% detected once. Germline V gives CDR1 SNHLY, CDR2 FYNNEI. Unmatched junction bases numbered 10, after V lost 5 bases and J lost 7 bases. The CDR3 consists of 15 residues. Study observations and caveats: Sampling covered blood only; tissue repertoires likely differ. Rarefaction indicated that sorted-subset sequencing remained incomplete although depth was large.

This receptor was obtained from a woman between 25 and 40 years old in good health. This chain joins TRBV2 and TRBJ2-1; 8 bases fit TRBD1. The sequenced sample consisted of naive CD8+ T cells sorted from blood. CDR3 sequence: CASSSEDRARNEQFF. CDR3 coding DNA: TGTGCCAGCAGTTCGGAGGACAGGGCGAGGAATGAGCAGTTCTTC.